Below, 19 T cell receptor beta chains from the same sample are listed, as sequenced in a study of identical twins. Using its own MiXCR run on the 5' RACE reads, TCRdb lists one record per CDR3 protein. The sample lists about 530,000 distinct CDR3 sequences; around 24% were seen once. The sample was also reused in another study, on yellow fever vaccine responses in identical twins.

The sequenced material came from CD4+ T cells sorted from blood. These receptors all come from a woman between 18 and 29 years old in good health.

The rearrangement joins TRBV12-3 or TRBV12-4 to TRBJ2-7, with unresolved D. The CDR3 runs 13 residues. The ends were cut back, 2 bases at V and 3 bases at J, with 8 bases in the middle. CDR3: CASSLWEGYEQYF. As DNA, the CDR3 is TGTGCCAGCAGTTTATGGGAAGGCTACGAGCAGTACTTC.

A few counts support this clonotype. The chain is built from TRBV20-1 and TRBJ2-3; 11 bases are shared with TRBD2. The CDR3 runs 14 residues. Germline lookup yields CDR1 DFQATT and CDR2 SNEGSKA (reference sequence). J lost 3 bases, V lost 6 bases, and 5 bases had no gene match. The CDR3 DNA follows: TGCAGTGCCATAACTAGCGGGGGAACAGATACGCAGTATTTT. Translating it yields CSAITSGGTDTQYF.

This clonotype occurred a few times. This rearrangement joins TRBV20-1 to TRBJ1-2; D call uncertain. Trimming shortened V by 1 base and J by 6 bases, and 15 bases separated the two germline ends. Germline CDR1 reads DFQATT; CDR2 reads SNEGSKA (reference sequence). CDR3 length: 14 residues. The CDR3 loop is CSARATATSDGYTF. The CDR3 DNA reads as TGCAGTGCTAGAGCAACAGCGACTTCGGATGGCTACACCTTC.

This clonotype occurred a few times. The J gene is TRBJ2-3, the V gene TRBV24-1, with D possibly TRBD1 on 5 matching bases. The CDR3 extends over 17 amino acids. Deletions cut 0 bases from V and 1 base from J, with 13 bases between. Looked up from germline, CDR1 is KGHDR and CDR2 is SFDVKD. The CDR3 loop is CATSDLGATVGTDTQYF. The CDR3 DNA is TGTGCCACCAGTGATTTGGGAGCGACAGTCGGCACAGATACGCAGTATTTT.

This clonotype was counted only a few times. The chain employs TRBV6-1 and TRBJ2-5; 15 bases line up with TRBD2. The germline V gene encodes CDR1 MNHNS and CDR2 SASEGT. V lost 8 bases, J lost 0 bases, and 10 bases stayed unmatched. The CDR3 has 18 amino acids. The CDR3 coding sequence is TGTGCCAGCCAATACGGGACTAGCGGGAGGATCTACCAAGAGACCCAGTACTTC. Residues: CASQYGTSGRIYQETQYF.

This clonotype was seen only a few times. The chain employs TRBV28 and TRBJ2-4, with TRBD1 matching 12 bases. Germline assignment: CDR1 MDHEN and CDR2 SYDVKM. The CDR3 has 15 amino acids. Trimming at V came to 8 bases and at J to 2 bases, leaving 4 bases not matched to a gene. CDR3 DNA: TGTGCCAGCTGGGACAGGGGGCGAACCAAAAACATTCAGTACTTC. Translating gives CASWDRGRTKNIQYF.

The genes are TRBV12-3 or TRBV12-4 and TRBJ2-1; D unclear. V was clipped by 6 bases and J by 4 bases, with 13 bases between them. The CDR3 is made up of 14 amino acids. DNA for the CDR3: TGTGCCAGCAGCCAGAGCTTGTATTACAATGAGCAGTTCTTC. It encodes CASSQSLYYNEQFF.

This clonotype was seen ten or more times. The chain couples TRBV12-3 or TRBV12-4 to TRBJ1-1, with D possibly TRBD1 on 6 matching bases. The V end lost 6 bases, the J end lost 6 bases, and 17 bases lay between the germline ends. The CDR3 contains 14 residues. CDR3 nucleotides: TGTGCCAGCAGCCCCCGTCGTGGGGGCCCTGAAGCTTTCTTT. Translating gives CASSPRRGGPEAFF.

This clonotype has more than one count but fewer than ten. This chain joins TRBV29-1 and TRBJ2-1; TRBD1 is a possible D gene (6 bases). Germline V gene sequence: CDR1 SQVTM, CDR2 ANQGSEA. This CDR3 has 14 residues. V gave up 5 bases and J gave up 1 base, with 12 bases separating them. CDR3 amino acids: CSVPAGQSYNEQFF. The CDR3 DNA reads TGCAGCGTTCCCGCCGGACAGTCCTACAATGAGCAGTTCTTC.

The chain has TRBV7-9 and TRBJ2-1; D may be TRBD2 (6 bases). The CDR3 loop spans 15 amino acids. Germline loops: CDR1 SEHNR, CDR2 FQNEAQ (reference sequence). Trimming took 7 bases from V and 2 from J, leaving 15 bases between them. The CDR3, as DNA: TGTGCCAGCAACCTCGGGAGAGCGACCTACAATGAGCAGTTCTTC. Protein sequence: CASNLGRATYNEQFF.

The CDR3 sequence is CASSSSEEGTGYNEQFF. The CDR3 nucleotides read TGCGCCAGCAGCTCTTCGGAAGAGGGGACCGGGTACAATGAGCAGTTCTTC. J is TRBJ2-1 and V is TRBV5-1; D is perhaps TRBD1 or TRBD2 (5 bases each). Per the germline V gene, CDR1 is SGHRS and CDR2 is YFSETQ. The CDR3 is 17 residues long. Trimming took off 3 bases at V and 4 bases at J, with 20 bases between the two ends. Full variable domain (rest looked up from reference TRBV5-1 and TRBJ2-1): KAGVTQTPRYLIKTRGQQVTLSCSPISGHRSVSWYQQTPGQGLQFLFEYFSETQRNKGNFPGRFSGRQFSNSRSEMNVSTLELGDSALYLCASSSSEEGTGYNEQFFGPGTRLTVL.

This clonotype was recorded at least ten times. The gene calls are TRBV20-1 and TRBJ2-7; the D gene is possibly TRBD1 (6 bases). Between the trimmed V and J ends, which lost 0 bases and 7 bases, there was a span of 19 bases. The V gene's germline CDR1 is DFQATT and CDR2 SNEGSKA (reference sequence). The CDR3 spans 15 residues. The CDR3 protein is CSARERGHRAGEQYF. DNA for the CDR3: TGCAGTGCTAGAGAAAGGGGACACAGGGCAGGAGAGCAGTACTTC.

In its sample, this clonotype was seen a few times. The chain combines TRBV20-1 with TRBJ2-7; 8 nucleotides align to TRBD2. CDR1 and CDR2 from the germline V gene are DFQATT and SNEGSKA (reference sequence). The CDR3 loop spans 16 amino acids. J gave up 3 bases and V 6 bases, and 16 bases lay outside the gene matches. In DNA, the CDR3 is TGCAGTGCGGCTGGGGGTTGGTCTAGCGGGCGCTACGAGCAGTACTTC. This gives the protein CSAAGGWSSGRYEQYF.

This clonotype has only a few counts. This sequence joins TRBV5-1 and TRBJ2-1; the match to TRBD2 covers 7 bases. V shed 0 bases and J 3 bases; nucleotides not matched to a gene: 3. The CDR3 has 15 residues. CDR1 is SGHRS and CDR2 is YFSETQ in the germline V gene. The CDR3 nucleotides read TGCGCCAGCAGCTTGGCCGCGGGAGTCTACAATGAGCAGTTCTTC. It yields the protein CASSLAAGVYNEQFF.

This clonotype has only one observation. The chain links TRBV6-1 to TRBJ2-2; 8 bases match TRBD1. V trimming: 4 bases; J trimming: 3 bases; junction bases outside the gene matches: 7. In germline, CDR1 is MNHNS, CDR2 SASEGT. The CDR3 runs to 16 residues. The CDR3 loop is CASSGQGFYDTGELFF. The CDR3 nucleotides read TGTGCCAGCAGTGGACAGGGGTTTTACGACACCGGGGAGCTGTTTTTT.

This clonotype was seen ten or more times. At one of its ends the junction is not consistent with the germline gene, which may arise from a read error. The gene calls are TRBV5-1 and TRBJ2-1; D is uncertain. This CDR3 spans 13 amino acids. CDR1 SGHRS and CDR2 YFSETQ come from the germline V gene. This chain's CDR3 is CASSLVPYNEQFF. CDR3 DNA sequence: TGTGCCAGCAGTTTAGTGCCCTACAATGAGCAGTTCTTC. The full variable domain, in which reference TRBV5-1 and TRBJ2-1 provide the parts outside the CDR3, is KAGVTQTPRYLIKTRGQQVTLSCSPISGHRSVSWYQQTPGQGLQFLFEYFSETQRNKGNFPGRFSGRQFSNSRSEMNVSTLELGDSALYLCASSLVPYNEQFFGPGTRLTVL.

This clonotype was detected a few times. The CDR3 bases are TGTGCCATCAGTCCGGGACAGTCGTTTAATTCACCCCTCCACTTT. Protein: CAISPGQSFNSPLHF. This sequence joins TRBV10-3 and TRBJ1-6; 7 bases align to TRBD1. Trimming took 5 bases from V and 6 from J; bases not matched to a gene: 7. The CDR3 contains 15 residues. Looked up from germline, CDR1 is ENHRY and CDR2 is SYGVKD.

This clonotype occurred a few times. The chain couples TRBV19 to TRBJ1-6, with 7 positions matching TRBD1. Germline V gene data show CDR1 as LNHDA and CDR2 as SQIVND (reference sequence). V lost 8 bases and J lost 7; bases outside the gene matches: 5. The CDR3 is 13 amino acids. CDR3 sequence: CASGDSFNSPLHF. CDR3 coding DNA: TGTGCCAGTGGGGACAGTTTCAATTCACCCCTCCACTTT.

This clonotype was counted between two and nine times. V and J are TRBV12-3 or TRBV12-4 and TRBJ2-2; no definite D call. With 3 bases removed from V and 4 bases from J, the gap between germline ends came to 3 bases. The CDR3 sequence is 12 residues long. CDR3 region: CASSFITGELFF. The DNA of the CDR3 is TGTGCCAGCAGTTTTATCACCGGGGAGCTGTTTTTT.